This T cell receptor beta chain was recorded in a study of beta chain features in type 1 diabetes. The CDR3 contains 15 residues. Trimming took 5 bases from V and 2 from J, leaving 16 bases between them. CDR1 is MDHEN and CDR2 is SYDVKM in the germline V gene. Expressed TCRB transcripts got sequenced, as all isolated RNA was reverse transcribed. Only in-frame clones appear in the TCRdb table, and some are missing; sequencing was by immunoSEQ multiplex PCR. Altogether about 900,000 clones are present, roughly 15% being singletons, with the ten largest covering 0.023%. This clone was seen more than once but under ten times.

J is TRBJ2-7 and V is TRBV28; tentatively, D is TRBD2 (6 bases). The sample consisted of naive CD4+ T cells from blood. The TCR originated in a woman aged 18-35 years in good health. CDR3 sequence: CASSGFGRNTYEQYF. In DNA form, the CDR3 reads TGTGCCAGCAGTGGTTTTGGGAGGAACACCTACGAGCAGTACTTC.